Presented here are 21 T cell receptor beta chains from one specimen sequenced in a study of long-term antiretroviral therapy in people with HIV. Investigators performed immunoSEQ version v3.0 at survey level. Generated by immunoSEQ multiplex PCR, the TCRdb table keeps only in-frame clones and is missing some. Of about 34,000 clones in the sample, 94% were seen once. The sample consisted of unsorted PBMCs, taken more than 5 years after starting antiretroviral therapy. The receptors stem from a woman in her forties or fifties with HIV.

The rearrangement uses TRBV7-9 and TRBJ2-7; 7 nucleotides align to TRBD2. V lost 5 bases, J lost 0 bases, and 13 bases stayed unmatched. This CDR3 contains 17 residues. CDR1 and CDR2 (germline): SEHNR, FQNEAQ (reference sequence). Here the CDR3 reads CASSGRLGGGFSYEQYF. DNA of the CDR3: TGTGCCAGCAGCGGGCGTTTGGGGGGAGGGTTCTCCTACGAGCAGTACTTC.

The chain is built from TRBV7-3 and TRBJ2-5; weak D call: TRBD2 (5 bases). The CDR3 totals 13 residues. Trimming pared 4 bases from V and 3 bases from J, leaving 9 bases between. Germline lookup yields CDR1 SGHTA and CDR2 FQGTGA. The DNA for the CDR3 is TGTGCCAGCAGCTCAACTAGGGAAGAGACCCAGTACTTC. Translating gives CASSSTREETQYF.

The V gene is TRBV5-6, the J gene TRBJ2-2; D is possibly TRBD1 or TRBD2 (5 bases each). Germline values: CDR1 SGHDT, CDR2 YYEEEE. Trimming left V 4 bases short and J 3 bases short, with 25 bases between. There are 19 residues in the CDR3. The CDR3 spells CASSSWGSKGIRHTGELFF. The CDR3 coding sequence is TGTGCCAGCAGCAGTTGGGGGTCTAAGGGCATTAGACACACCGGGGAGCTGTTTTTT.

CDR3 sequence: CASSLGQGNTIYF. CDR3 DNA sequence: TGCGCCAGCAGCTTGGGACAGGGAAACACCATATATTTT. This chain connects TRBV5-1 to TRBJ1-3; TRBD1 is a possible D gene (5 bases). Between the trimmed V and J ends, which lost 0 bases and 4 bases, there was a span of 5 bases. The CDR3 is made up of 13 amino acids. In germline, CDR1 is SGHRS, CDR2 YFSETQ.

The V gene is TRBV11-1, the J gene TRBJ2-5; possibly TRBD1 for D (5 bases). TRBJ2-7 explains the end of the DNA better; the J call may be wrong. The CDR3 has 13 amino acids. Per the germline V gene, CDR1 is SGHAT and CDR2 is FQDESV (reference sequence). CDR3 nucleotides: TGTGCCAGCAGGAAGGGGCCACCCTACGAGCAGTACTTC. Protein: CASRKGPPYEQYF.

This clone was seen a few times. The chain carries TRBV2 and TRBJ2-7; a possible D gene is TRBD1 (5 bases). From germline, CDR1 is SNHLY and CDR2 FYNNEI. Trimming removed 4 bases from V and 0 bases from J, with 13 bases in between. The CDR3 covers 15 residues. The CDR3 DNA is TGTGCCAGCAGTGGTGTAAGGGGCTACTCCTACGAGCAGTACTTC. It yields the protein CASSGVRGYSYEQYF. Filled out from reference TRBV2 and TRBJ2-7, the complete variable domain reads EPEVTQTPSHQVTQMGQEVILRCVPISNHLYFYWYRQILGQKVEFLVSFYNNEISEKSEIFDDQFSVERPDGSNFTLKIRSTKLEDSAMYFCASSGVRGYSYEQYFGPGTRLTVT.

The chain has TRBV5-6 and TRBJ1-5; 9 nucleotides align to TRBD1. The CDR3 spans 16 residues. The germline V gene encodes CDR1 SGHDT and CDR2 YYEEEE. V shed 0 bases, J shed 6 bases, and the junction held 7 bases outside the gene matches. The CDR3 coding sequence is TGTGCCAGCAGCTTGGCCGGACAGGGGCAAGGTCAGCCCCAGCATTTT. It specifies CASSLAGQGQGQPQHF.

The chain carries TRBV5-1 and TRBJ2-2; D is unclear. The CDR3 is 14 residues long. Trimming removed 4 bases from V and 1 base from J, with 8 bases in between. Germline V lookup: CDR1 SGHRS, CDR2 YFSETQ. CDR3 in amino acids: CASSDSRNTGELFF. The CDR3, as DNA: TGCGCCAGCAGCGATTCCAGGAACACCGGGGAGCTGTTTTTT.

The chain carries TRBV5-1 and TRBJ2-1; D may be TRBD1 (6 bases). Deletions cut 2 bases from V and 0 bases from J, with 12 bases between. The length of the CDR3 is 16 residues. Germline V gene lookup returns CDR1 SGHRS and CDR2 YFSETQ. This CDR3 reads CASSLLTGSSYNEQFF. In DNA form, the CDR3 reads TGCGCCAGCAGCTTACTCACAGGGAGCTCCTACAATGAGCAGTTCTTC.

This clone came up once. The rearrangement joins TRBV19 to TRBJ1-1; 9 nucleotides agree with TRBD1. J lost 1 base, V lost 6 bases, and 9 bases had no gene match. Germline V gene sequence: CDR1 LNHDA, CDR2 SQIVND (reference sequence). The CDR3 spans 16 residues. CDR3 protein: CASSPRTGASNTEAFF. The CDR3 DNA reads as TGTGCCAGTAGCCCACGGACAGGGGCTTCGAACACTGAAGCTTTCTTT.

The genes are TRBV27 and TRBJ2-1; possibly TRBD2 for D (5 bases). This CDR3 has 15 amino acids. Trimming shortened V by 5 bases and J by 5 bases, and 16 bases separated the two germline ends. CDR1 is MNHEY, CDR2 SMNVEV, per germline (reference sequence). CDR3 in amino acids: CASSARPLGNNEQFF. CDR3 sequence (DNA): TGTGCCAGCAGTGCCAGGCCTCTCGGGAACAATGAGCAGTTCTTC.

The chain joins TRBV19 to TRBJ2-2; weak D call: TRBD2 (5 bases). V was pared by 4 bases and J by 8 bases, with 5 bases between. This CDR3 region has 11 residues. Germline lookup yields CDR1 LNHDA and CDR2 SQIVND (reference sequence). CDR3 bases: TGTGCCAGTAGTAGCGGGGGGGAGCTGTTTTTT. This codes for CASSSGGELFF.

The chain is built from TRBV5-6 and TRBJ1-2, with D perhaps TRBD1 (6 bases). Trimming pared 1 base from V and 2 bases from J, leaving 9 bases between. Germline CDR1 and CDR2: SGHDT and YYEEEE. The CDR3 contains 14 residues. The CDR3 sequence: CASSLTGANYGYTF. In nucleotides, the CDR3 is TGTGCCAGCAGCTTGACGGGGGCCAACTATGGCTACACCTTC. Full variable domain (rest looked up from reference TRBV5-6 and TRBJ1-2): DAGVTQSPTHLIKTRGQQVTLRCSPKSGHDTVSWYQQALGQGPQFIFQYYEEEERQRGNFPDRFSGHQFPNYSSELNVNALLLGDSALYLCASSLTGANYGYTFGSGTRLTVV.

CDR3 in amino acids: CASSIRRKAPYGYTF. The CDR3 nucleotides read TGTGCCAGTAGTATAAGGAGGAAGGCTCCCTATGGCTACACCTTC. The chain recombines TRBV19 with TRBJ1-2; D is uncertain. Germline V gene lookup returns CDR1 LNHDA and CDR2 SQIVND (reference sequence). V was cut by 2 bases and J by 4 bases, with 14 bases left in between. The CDR3 loop spans 15 amino acids. Based on the CDR3 plus reference TRBV19 and TRBJ1-2, the full variable domain is DGGITQSPKYLFRKEGQNVTLSCEQNLNHDAMYWYRQDPGQGLRLIYYSQIVNDFQKGDIAEGYSVSREKKESFPLTVTSAQKNPTAFYLCASSIRRKAPYGYTFGSGTRLTVV.

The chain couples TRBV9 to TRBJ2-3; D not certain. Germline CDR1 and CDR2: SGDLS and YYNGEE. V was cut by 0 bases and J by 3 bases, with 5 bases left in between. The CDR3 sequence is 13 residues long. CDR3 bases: TGTGCCAGCAGCGTAGGCTGGACAGATACGCAGTATTTT. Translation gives CASSVGWTDTQYF.

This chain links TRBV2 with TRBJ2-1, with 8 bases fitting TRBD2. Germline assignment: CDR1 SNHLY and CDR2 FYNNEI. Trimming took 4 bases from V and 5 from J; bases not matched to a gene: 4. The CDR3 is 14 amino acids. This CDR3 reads CASSASGGNNEQFF. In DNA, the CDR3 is TGTGCCAGCAGTGCAAGCGGGGGCAACAATGAGCAGTTCTTC.

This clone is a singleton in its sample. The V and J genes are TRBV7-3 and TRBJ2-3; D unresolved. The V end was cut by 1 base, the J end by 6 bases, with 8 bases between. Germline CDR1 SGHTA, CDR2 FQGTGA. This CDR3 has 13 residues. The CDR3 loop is CASSLSPADTQYF. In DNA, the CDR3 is TGTGCCAGCAGCTTAAGCCCGGCCGATACGCAGTATTTT.

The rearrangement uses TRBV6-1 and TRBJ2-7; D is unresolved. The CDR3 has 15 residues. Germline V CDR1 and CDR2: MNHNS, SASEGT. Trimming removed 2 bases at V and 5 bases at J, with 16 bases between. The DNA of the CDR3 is TGTGCCAGCAGTGAATTCGAATACCAGTTCCACGAGCAGTACTTC. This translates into CASSEFEYQFHEQYF.

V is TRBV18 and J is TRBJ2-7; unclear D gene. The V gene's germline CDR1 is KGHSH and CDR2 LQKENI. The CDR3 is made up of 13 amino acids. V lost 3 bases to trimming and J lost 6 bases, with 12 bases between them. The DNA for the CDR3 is TGTGCCAGCTCACCCCTCCCGAGGACCGAGCAGTACTTC. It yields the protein CASSPLPRTEQYF.

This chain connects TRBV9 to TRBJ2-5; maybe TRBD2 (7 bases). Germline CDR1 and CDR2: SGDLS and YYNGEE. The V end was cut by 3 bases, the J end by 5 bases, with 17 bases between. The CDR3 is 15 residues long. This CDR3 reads CASSALRGGGETQYF. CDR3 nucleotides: TGTGCCAGCAGCGCCCTACGAGGGGGAGGGGAGACCCAGTACTTC.

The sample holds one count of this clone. The CDR3 nucleotides read TGTGCTAGTGGTCCCGGGACAGAGAATGAAAAACTGTTTTTT. The encoded protein is CASGPGTENEKLFF. The V call is TRBV12-5, the J call TRBJ1-4, with 7 nucleotides matching TRBD1. The germline CDR1 and CDR2 sequences are LGHNT and FRNRAP. The CDR3 has 14 amino acids. Trimming at V came to 5 bases and at J to 5 bases, leaving 5 bases not matched to a gene.